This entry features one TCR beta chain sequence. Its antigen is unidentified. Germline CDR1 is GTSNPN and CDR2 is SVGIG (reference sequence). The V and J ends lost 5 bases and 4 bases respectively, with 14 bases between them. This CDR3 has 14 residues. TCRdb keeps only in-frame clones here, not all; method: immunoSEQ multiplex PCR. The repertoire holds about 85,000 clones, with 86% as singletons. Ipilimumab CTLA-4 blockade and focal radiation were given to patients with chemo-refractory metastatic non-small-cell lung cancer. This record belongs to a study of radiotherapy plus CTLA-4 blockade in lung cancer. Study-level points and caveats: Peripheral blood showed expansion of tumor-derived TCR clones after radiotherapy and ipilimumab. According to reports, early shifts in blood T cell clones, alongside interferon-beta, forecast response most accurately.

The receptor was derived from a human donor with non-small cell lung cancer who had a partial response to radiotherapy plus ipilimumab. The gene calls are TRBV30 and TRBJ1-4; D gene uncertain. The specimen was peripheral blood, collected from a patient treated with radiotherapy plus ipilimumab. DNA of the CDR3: TGTGCCTGGCCCCCGCGGGGTAATAATGAAAAACTGTTTTTT. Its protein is CAWPPRGNNEKLFF.